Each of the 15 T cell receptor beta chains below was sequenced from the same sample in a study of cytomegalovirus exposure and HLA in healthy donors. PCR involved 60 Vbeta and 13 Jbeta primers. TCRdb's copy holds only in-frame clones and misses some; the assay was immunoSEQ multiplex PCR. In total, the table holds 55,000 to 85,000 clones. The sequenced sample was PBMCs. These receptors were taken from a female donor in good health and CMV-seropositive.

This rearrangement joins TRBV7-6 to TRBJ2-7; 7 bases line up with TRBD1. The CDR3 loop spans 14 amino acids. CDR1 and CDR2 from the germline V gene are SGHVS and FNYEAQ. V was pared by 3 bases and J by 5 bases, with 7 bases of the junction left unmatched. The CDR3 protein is CASSFEGATHEQYF. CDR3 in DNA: TGTGCCAGCAGCTTTGAGGGGGCCACCCACGAGCAGTACTTC.

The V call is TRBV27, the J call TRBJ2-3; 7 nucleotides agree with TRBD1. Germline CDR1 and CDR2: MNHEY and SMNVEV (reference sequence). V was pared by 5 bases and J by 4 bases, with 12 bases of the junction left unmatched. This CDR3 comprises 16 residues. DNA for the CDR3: TGTGCCAGCAGTCTATTGGGGGTTACAGGGGCAGATACGCAGTATTTT. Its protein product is CASSLLGVTGADTQYF.

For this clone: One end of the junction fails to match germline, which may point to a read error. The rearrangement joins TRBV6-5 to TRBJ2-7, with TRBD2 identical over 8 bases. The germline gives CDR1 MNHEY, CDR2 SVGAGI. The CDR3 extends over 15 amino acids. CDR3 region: CASSYSGLAGYKQYF. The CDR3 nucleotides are TGTGCCAGCAGTTACTCGGGGCTAGCGGGCTACAAGCAGTACTTC.

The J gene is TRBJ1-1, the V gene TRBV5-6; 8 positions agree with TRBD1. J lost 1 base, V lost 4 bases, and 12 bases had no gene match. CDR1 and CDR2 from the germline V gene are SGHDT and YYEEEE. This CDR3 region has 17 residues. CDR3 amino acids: CASSIQGAGGPNTEAFF. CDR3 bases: TGTGCCAGCAGCATTCAAGGGGCAGGGGGCCCGAACACTGAAGCTTTCTTT.

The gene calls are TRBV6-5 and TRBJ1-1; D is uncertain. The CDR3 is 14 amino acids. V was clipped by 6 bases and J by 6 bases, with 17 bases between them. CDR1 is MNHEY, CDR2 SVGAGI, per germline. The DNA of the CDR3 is TGTGCCAGCAGCCCCTCAGTTAACCGTCCTGAAGCTTTCTTT. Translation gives CASSPSVNRPEAFF.

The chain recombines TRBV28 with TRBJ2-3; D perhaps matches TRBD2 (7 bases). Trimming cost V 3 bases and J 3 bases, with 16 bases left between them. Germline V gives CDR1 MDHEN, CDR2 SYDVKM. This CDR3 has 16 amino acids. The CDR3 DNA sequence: TGTGCCAGCAGTTTTGGGGGGGCGAAAAAGACAGATACGCAGTATTTT. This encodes CASSFGGAKKTDTQYF.

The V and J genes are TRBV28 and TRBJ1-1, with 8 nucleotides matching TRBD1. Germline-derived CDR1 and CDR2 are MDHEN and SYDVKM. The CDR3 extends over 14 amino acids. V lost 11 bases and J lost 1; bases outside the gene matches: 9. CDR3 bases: TGTGCCCTCGGACAGGGACCAAAGAACACTGAAGCTTTCTTT. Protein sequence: CALGQGPKNTEAFF.

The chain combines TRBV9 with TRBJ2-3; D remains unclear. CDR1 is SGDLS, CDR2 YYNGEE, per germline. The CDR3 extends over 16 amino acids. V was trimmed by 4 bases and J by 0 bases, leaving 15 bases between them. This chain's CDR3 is CASSFRLLSSTDTQYF. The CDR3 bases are TGTGCCAGCAGCTTTCGACTCCTTTCTAGCACAGATACGCAGTATTTT.

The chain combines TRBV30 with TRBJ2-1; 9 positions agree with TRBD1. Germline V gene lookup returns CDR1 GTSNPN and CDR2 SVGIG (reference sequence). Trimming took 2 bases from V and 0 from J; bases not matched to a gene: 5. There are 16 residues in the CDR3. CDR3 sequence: CAWSPQTGGSYNEQFF. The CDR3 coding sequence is TGTGCCTGGAGTCCACAGACAGGGGGCTCCTACAATGAGCAGTTCTTC.

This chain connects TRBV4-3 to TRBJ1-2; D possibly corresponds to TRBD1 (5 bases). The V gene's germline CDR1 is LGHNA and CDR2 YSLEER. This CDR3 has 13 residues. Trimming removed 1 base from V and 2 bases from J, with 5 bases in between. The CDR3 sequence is CASSQGGNYGYTF. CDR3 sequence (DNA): TGCGCCAGCAGCCAAGGGGGCAACTATGGCTACACCTTC.

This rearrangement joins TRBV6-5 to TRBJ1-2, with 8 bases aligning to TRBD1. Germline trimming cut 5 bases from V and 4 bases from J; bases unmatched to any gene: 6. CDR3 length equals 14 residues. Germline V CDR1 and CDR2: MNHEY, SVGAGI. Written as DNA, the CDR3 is TGTGCCAGCAGTCAGCAGGGGGCCGGCTATGGCTACACCTTC. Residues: CASSQQGAGYGYTF.

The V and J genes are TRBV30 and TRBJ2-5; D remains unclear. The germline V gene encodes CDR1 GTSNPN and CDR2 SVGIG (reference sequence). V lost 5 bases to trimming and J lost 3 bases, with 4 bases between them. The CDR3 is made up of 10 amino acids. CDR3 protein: CAWFKETQYF. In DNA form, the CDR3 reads TGTGCCTGGTTTAAAGAGACCCAGTACTTC.

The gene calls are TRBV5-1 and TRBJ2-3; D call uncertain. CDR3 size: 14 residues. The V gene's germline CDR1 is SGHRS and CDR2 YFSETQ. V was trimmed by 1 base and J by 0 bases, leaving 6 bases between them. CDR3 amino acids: CASSLQKSTDTQYF. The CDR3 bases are TGCGCCAGCAGCTTGCAGAAAAGCACAGATACGCAGTATTTT.

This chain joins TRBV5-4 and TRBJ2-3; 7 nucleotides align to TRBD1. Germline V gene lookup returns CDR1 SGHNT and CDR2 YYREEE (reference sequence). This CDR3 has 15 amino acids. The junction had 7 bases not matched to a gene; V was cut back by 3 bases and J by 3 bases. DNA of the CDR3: TGTGCCAGCAGCTCTACACAGGGGTTGACAGATACGCAGTATTTT. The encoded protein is CASSSTQGLTDTQYF.

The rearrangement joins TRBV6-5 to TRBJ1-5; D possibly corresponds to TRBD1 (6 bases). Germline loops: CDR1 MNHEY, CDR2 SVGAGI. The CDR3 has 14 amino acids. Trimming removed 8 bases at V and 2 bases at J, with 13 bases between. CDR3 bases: TGTGCCAGCGGGGGCTCCGGCGGCAATCAGCCCCAGCATTTT. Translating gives CASGGSGGNQPQHF.